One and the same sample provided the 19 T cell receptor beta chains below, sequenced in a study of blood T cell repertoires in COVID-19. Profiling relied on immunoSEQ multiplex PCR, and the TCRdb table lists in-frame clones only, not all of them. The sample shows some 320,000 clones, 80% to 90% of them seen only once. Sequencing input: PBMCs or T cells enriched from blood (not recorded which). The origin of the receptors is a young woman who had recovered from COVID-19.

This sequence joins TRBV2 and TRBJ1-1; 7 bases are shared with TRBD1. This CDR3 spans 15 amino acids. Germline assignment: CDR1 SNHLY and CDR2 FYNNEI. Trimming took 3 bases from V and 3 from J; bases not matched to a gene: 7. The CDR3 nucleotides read TGTGCCAGCAGTGATACATGGACAGGACACACTGAAGCTTTCTTT. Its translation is CASSDTWTGHTEAFF.

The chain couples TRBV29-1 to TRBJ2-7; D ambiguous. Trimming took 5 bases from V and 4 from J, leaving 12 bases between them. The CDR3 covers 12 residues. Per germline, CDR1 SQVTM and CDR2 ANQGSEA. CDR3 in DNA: TGCAGCGTTCGGGTCCGGTCTTACGAGCAGTACTTC. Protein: CSVRVRSYEQYF.

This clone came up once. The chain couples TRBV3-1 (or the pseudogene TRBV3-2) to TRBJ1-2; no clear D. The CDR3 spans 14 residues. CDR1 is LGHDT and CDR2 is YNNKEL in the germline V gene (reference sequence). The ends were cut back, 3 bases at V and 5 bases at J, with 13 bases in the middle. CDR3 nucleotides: TGTGCCAGCAGCCAGCCCGGGAAACCGTATGGCTACACCTTC. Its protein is CASSQPGKPYGYTF.

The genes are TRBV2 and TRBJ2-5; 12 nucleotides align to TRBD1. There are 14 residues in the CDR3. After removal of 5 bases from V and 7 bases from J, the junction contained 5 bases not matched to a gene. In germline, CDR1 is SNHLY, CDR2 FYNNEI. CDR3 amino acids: CASSRGQGAGTQYF. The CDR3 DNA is TGTGCCAGCAGTAGGGGACAGGGGGCCGGGACCCAGTACTTC.

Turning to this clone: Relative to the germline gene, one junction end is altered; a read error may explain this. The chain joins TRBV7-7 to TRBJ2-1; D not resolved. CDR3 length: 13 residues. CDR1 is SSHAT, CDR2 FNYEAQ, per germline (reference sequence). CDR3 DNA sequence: TGTGCTAGCAGATCAGCCCCCCACAGTGAGCAGTTCTTC. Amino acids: CASRSAPHSEQFF.

Written as DNA, the CDR3 is TGTGCCAGCAGCTTAGGGGGCCGGGCCCAAGAGACCCAGTACTTC. This codes for CASSLGGRAQETQYF. The chain joins TRBV7-9 to TRBJ2-5; possibly TRBD1 for D (5 bases). The CDR3 is 15 residues long. Germline loops: CDR1 SEHNR, CDR2 FQNEAQ (reference sequence). Trimming pared 1 base from V and 1 base from J, leaving 10 bases between.

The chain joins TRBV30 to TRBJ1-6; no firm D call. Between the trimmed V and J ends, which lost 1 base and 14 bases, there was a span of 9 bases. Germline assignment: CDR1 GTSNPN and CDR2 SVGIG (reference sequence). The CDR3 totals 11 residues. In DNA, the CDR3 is TGTGCCTGGAGTGGGCAATTCACCCTCCACTTT. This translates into CAWSGQFTLHF.

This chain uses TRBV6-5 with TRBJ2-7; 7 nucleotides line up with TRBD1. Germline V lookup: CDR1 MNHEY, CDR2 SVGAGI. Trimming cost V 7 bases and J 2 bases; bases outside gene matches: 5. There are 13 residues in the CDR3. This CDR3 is CASNAGTAYEQYF. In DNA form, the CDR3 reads TGTGCCAGCAACGCCGGGACAGCCTACGAGCAGTACTTC.

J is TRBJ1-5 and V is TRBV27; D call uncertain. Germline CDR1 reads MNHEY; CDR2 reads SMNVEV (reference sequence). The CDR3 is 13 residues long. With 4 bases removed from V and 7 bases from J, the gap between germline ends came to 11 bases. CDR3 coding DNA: TGTGCCAGCAGTTCCACCGGTCGCCAGCCCCAGCATTTT. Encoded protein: CASSSTGRQPQHF.

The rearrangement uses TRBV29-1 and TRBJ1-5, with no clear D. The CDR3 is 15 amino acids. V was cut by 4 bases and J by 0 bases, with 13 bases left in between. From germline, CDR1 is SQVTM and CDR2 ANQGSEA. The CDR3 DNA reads TGCAGCGTTGCTTCAACAGCTTATAGCAATCAGCCCCAGCATTTT. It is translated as CSVASTAYSNQPQHF.

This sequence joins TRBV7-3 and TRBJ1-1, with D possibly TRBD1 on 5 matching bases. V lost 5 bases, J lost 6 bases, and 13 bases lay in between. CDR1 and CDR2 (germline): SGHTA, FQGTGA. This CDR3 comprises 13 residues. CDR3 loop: CASSATGSSEAFF. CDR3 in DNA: TGTGCCAGCAGCGCCACAGGTAGCTCTGAAGCTTTCTTT.

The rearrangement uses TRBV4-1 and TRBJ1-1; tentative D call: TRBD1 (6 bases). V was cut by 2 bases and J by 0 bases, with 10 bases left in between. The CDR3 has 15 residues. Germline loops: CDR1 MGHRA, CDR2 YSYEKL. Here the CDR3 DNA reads TGCGCCAGCAGCCAACAGGGGCCGATGAACACTGAAGCTTTCTTT. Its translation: CASSQQGPMNTEAFF.

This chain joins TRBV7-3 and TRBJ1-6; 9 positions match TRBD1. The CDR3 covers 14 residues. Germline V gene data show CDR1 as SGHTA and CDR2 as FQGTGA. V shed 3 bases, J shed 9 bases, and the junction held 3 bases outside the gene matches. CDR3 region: CASSLGTGSSPLHF. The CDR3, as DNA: TGTGCCAGCAGCTTGGGGACAGGGAGTTCACCCCTCCACTTT. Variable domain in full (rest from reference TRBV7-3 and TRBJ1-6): GAGVSQTPSNKVTEKGKYVELRCDPISGHTALYWYRQSLGQGPEFLIYFQGTGAADDSGLPNDRFFAVRPEGSVSTLKIQRTERGDSAVYLCASSLGTGSSPLHFGNGTRLTVT.

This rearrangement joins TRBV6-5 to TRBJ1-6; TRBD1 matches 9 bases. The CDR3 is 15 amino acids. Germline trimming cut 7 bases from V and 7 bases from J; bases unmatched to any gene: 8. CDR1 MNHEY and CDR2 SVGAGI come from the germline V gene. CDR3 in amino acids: CASIWGQGYNSPLHF. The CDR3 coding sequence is TGTGCCAGCATTTGGGGACAGGGTTACAATTCACCCCTCCACTTT.

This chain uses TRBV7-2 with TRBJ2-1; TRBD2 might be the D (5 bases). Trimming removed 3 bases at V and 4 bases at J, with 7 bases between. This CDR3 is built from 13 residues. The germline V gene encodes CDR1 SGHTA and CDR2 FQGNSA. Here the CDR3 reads CASSFGRYNEQFF. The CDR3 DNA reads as TGTGCCAGCAGCTTTGGGAGATACAATGAGCAGTTCTTC.

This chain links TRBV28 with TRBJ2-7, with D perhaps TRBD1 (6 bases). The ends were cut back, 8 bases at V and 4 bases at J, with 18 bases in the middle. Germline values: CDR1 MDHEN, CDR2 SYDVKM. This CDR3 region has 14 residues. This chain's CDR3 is CASALRGYRYEQYF. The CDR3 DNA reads TGTGCCAGCGCCCTGAGGGGGTACAGGTACGAGCAGTACTTC. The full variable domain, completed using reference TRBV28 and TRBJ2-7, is DVKVTQSSRYLVKRTGEKVFLECVQDMDHENMFWYRQDPGLGLRLIYFSYDVKMKEKGDIPEGYSVSREKKERFSLILESASTNQTSMYLCASALRGYRYEQYFGPGTRLTVT.

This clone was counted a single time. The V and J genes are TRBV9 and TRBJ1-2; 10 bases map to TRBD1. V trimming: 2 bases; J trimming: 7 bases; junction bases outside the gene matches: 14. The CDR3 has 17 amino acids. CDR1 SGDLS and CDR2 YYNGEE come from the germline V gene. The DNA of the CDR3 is TGTGCCAGCAGCGTTATGGGACAGGGGAATCTCGGGGGTGGCTACACCTTC. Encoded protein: CASSVMGQGNLGGGYTF.

The CDR3 DNA reads TGCGCCAGCAGCCCAGGTAATAGCGGGGGAAGTGAGCAGTTCTTC. This codes for CASSPGNSGGSEQFF. This chain joins TRBV5-1 and TRBJ2-1; TRBD2 agrees at 9 bases. J lost 9 bases, V lost 4 bases, and 11 bases had no gene match. The CDR3 covers 15 residues. CDR1 and CDR2 from the germline V gene are SGHRS and YFSETQ.

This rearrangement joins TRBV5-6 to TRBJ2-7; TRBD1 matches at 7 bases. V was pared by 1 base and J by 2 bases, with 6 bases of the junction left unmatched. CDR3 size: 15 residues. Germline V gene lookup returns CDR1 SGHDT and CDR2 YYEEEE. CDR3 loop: CASSLLGQIAYEQYF. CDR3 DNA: TGTGCCAGCAGCTTGTTGGGACAGATCGCCTACGAGCAGTACTTC.